This TCR beta chain derives from a study of blood T cell repertoires in COVID-19. Study in general: The origin of the acute and convalescent COVID-19 samples was the United States, Italy and Spain. The analysed material was cDNA or gDNA that came from T cells, B-cell-depleted T cells, or PBMCs.

Per the study methods: Reference gene primer amplification yielded estimated nucleated cell counts. This table comes from immunoSEQ multiplex PCR, and its TCRdb copy is limited to in-frame clones, with some not included. V and J calls and clone size are copied from that table; D and trimming were computed from the DNA. This sample has about 150,000 clones, with 80% to 90% found just once. Recovery meant two consecutive negative NP/OP PCR tests, professional clearance, or resolved symptoms. The length of the CDR3 is 15 residues. Germline loops: CDR1 SEHNR, CDR2 FQNEAQ (reference sequence). V lost 4 bases and J 5 bases, leaving 17 bases between the germline ends.

The clonotype originates from a man in his fifties who had recovered from COVID-19. Material for sequencing was PBMCs or T cells enriched from blood (not recorded which). The chain carries TRBV7-9 and TRBJ2-5; D gene ambiguous. This CDR3 reads CASSSRFPGGETQYF. The CDR3 bases are TGTGCCAGCAGCTCCCGCTTCCCAGGTGGGGAGACCCAGTACTTC.